This passage covers 9 T cell receptor beta chains from one sample sequenced in a study of CD8 T cells in ankylosing spondylitis. One entry per CDR3 protein results from TCRdb running MiXCR on the 5' RACE reads. Of more than 6,500 distinct CDR3 sequences listed, 8.2% were seen once; the top ten hold more than 20%. Sequenced sample: blood, either unsorted or a sorted T cell fraction (not recorded which). The receptors originated from a male donor with ankylosing spondylitis or in good health (not recorded which).

The sample holds many counts of this clonotype. The genes are TRBV9 and TRBJ2-2; D remains ambiguous. V was pared by 3 bases and J by 8 bases, with 5 bases between. CDR1 and CDR2 (germline): SGDLS, YYNGEE. The CDR3 contains 11 residues. The CDR3 coding sequence is TGTGCCAGCAGCGCTACGGGGGAGCTGTTTTTT. Its protein product is CASSATGELFF.

The chain uses TRBV9 and TRBJ2-1; D is perhaps TRBD2 (5 bases). Trimming stripped 7 bases from V and 1 base from J, with 9 bases between. Per germline, CDR1 SGDLS and CDR2 YYNGEE. The CDR3 is made up of 13 amino acids. DNA of the CDR3: TGTGCCAGCCGCCGGGATTCCTACAATGAGCAGTTCTTC. The encoded protein is CASRRDSYNEQFF.

This clonotype was picked up many times. The CDR3 coding sequence is TGTGCCAGCAGCGAGGACAGAACGAACACTGAAGCTTTCTTT. This gives the protein CASSEDRTNTEAFF. This sequence joins TRBV9 and TRBJ1-1, with D possibly matching TRBD1 (6 bases). Germline V lookup: CDR1 SGDLS, CDR2 YYNGEE. This CDR3 has 14 amino acids. With 3 bases removed from V and 1 base from J, the gap between germline ends came to 10 bases.

This clonotype appeared many times. The J gene is TRBJ1-6, the V gene TRBV9; TRBD1 matches 8 bases. From germline, CDR1 is SGDLS and CDR2 YYNGEE. The CDR3 is 15 amino acids. The V and J ends lost 6 bases and 3 bases, in that order; junction bases with no gene match: 5. DNA for the CDR3: TGTGCCAGCACCCCGACAGGGGACTATAATTCACCCCTCCACTTT. It translates to CASTPTGDYNSPLHF.

This clonotype appeared many times. This rearrangement joins TRBV9 to TRBJ2-7, with D possibly being TRBD2 (5 bases). With 4 bases removed from V and 0 bases from J, the gap between germline ends came to 11 bases. Germline values: CDR1 SGDLS, CDR2 YYNGEE. The CDR3 spans 14 residues. Written as DNA, the CDR3 is TGTGCCAGCAGCCCAGCGGAAAGCTCCTACGAGCAGTACGTC. Residues: CASSPAESSYEQYV.

As for this clonotype: This could be a read error, since a much larger clone is one nucleotide away. The CDR3 DNA reads TGTGCCAGCACCGTTGGGGGAAGCACAGATACGCAGTATTTT. It translates to CASTVGGSTDTQYF. The chain uses TRBV9 and TRBJ2-3; D possibly uses TRBD1 or TRBD2 (5 bases each). CDR3 length: 14 residues. Trimming left V 6 bases short and J 0 bases short, with 11 bases between. Per germline, CDR1 SGDLS and CDR2 YYNGEE.

This clonotype is medium-sized by share. V usage is TRBV9 and J usage is TRBJ1-5, with no clear D. Germline CDR1 reads SGDLS; CDR2 reads YYNGEE. The CDR3 spans 13 residues. Trimming removed 4 bases from V and 4 bases from J, with 9 bases in between. DNA for the CDR3: TGTGCCAGCAGCCCCACACCTAATCAGCCCCAGCATTTT. Translated, it gives CASSPTPNQPQHF.

CDR3 coding DNA: TGTGCCAGCAGCCTAGGGGGGGGCACCGGGGAGCTGTTTTTT. It yields the protein CASSLGGGTGELFF. The chain couples TRBV9 to TRBJ2-2; a possible D gene is TRBD2 (7 bases). This CDR3 is 14 amino acids long. The V and J ends lost 4 bases and 4 bases respectively, with 11 bases between them. Germline assignment: CDR1 SGDLS and CDR2 YYNGEE.

By share of the sample, this clonotype is medium-sized. This chain links TRBV9 with TRBJ2-1; a possible D gene is TRBD1 (7 bases). CDR1 SGDLS and CDR2 YYNGEE come from the germline V gene. The V end was cut by 3 bases, the J end by 5 bases, with 12 bases between. The CDR3 loop spans 14 amino acids. The DNA for the CDR3 is TGTGCCAGCAGCGCGGGGGACAGTCACAATGAGCAGTTCTTC. It translates to CASSAGDSHNEQFF.